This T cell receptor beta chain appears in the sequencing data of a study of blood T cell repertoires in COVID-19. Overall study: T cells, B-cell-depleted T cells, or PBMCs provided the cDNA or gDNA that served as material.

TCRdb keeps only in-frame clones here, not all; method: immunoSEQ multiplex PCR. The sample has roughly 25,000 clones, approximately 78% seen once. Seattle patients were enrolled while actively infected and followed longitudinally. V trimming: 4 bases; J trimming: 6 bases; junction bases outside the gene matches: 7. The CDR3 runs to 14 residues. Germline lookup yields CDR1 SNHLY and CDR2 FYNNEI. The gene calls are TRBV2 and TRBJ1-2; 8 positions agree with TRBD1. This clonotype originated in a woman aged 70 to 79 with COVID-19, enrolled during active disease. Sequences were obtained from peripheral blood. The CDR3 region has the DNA TGTGCCAGCAGTGCAGGCAGGGGGCCCCATGGCTACACCTTC. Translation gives CASSAGRGPHGYTF.